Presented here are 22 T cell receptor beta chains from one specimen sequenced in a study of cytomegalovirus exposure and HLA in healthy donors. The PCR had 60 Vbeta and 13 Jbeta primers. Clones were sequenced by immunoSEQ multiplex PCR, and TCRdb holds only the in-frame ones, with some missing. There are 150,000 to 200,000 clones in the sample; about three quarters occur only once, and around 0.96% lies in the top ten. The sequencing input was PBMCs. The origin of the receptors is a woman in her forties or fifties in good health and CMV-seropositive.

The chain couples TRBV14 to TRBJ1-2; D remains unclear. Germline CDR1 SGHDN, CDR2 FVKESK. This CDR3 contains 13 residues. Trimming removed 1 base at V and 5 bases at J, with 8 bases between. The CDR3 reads CASSQGQLYGYTF. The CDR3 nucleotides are TGTGCCAGCAGCCAAGGGCAGTTATATGGCTACACCTTC.

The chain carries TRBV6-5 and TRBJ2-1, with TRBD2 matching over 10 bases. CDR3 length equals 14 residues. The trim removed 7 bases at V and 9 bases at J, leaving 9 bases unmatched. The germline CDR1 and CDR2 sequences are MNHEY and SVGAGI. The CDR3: CASTTPAGGGEQFF. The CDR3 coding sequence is TGTGCCAGCACAACCCCAGCGGGGGGGGGTGAGCAGTTCTTC.

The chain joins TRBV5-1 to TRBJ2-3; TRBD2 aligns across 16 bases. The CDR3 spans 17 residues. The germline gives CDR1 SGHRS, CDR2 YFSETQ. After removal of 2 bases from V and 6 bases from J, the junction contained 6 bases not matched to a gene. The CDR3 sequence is CASSFGTSGGASDTQYF. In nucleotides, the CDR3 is TGCGCCAGCAGCTTTGGGACTAGCGGGGGGGCCTCTGATACGCAGTATTTT.

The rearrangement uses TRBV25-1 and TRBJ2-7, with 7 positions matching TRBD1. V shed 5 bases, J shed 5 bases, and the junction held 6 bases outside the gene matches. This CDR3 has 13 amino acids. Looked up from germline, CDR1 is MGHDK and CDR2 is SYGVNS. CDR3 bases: TGTGCCAGCAGTAGGCTAGGGGGCGACGAGCAGTACTTC. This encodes CASSRLGGDEQYF.

CDR3 coding DNA: TGCGCCAGCAGCCACCCCCTGAGGACAGGGGACATTCAGTACTTC. Translation: CASSHPLRTGDIQYF. The rearrangement uses TRBV4-1 and TRBJ2-4, with 9 bases lining up with TRBD1. The V and J ends lost 3 bases and 8 bases, in that order; junction bases with no gene match: 8. The CDR3 covers 15 residues. Germline assignment: CDR1 MGHRA and CDR2 YSYEKL.

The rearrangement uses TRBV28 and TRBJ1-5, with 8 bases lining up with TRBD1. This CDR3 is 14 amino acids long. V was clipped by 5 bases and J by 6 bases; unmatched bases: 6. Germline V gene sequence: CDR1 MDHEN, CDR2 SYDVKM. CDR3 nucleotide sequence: TGTGCCAGCAGTAGCCCAGGGGGCGGTCAGCCCCAGCATTTT. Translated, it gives CASSSPGGGQPQHF.

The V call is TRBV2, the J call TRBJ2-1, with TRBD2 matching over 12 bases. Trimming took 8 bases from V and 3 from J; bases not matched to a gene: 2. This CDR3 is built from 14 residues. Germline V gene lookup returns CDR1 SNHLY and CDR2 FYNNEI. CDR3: CASSTSGGYNEQFF. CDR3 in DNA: TGTGCCAGCTCGACTAGCGGGGGCTACAATGAGCAGTTCTTC.

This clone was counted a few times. CDR3 amino acids: CASPRQGGYISSPKDEQYF. The CDR3 region has the DNA TGTGCCAGCCCAAGACAGGGGGGCTATATTTCATCGCCGAAGGACGAGCAGTACTTC. The V and J genes are TRBV5-8 and TRBJ2-7, with TRBD1 identical over 9 bases. There are 19 residues in the CDR3. The V segment lost 7 bases and the J segment 5 bases; nucleotides outside the gene matches: 25. Looked up from germline, CDR1 is SGHTS and CDR2 is YDEGEE.

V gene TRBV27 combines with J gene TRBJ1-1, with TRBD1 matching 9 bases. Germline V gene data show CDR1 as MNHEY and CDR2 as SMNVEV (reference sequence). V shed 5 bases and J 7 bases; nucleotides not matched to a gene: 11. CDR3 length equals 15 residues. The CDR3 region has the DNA TGTGCCAGCAGTCCCGGGACAGGGAGGTTGGGTGAAGCTTTCTTT. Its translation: CASSPGTGRLGEAFF.

The CDR3 region is CASNPGGTDTQYF. For the CDR3, the DNA is TGCGCCAGCAACCCAGGGGGCACAGATACGCAGTATTTT. The rearrangement uses TRBV10-1 and TRBJ2-3; perhaps TRBD1 as D (6 bases). CDR3 length: 13 amino acids. Per the germline V gene, CDR1 is WNHNN and CDR2 is SYGVQD (reference sequence). V gave up 7 bases and J gave up 1 base, with 9 bases separating them.

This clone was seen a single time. The CDR3 DNA sequence: TGTGCCAGCAGCCCAGGGGGTTGGGGAAACACCATATATTTT. Translation: CASSPGGWGNTIYF. The rearrangement links TRBV5-4 to TRBJ1-3, with 7 bases matching TRBD1. Losses at the gene ends were 4 bases for V and 4 bases for J; bases not matched to a gene: 5. The V gene's germline CDR1 is SGHNT and CDR2 YYREEE (reference sequence). The CDR3 runs 14 residues.

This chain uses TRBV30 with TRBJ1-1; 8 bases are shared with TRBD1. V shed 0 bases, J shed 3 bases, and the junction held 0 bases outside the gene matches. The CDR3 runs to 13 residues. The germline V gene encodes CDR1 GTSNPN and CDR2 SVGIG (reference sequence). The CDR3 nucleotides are TGTGCCTGGAGTGTACAGGGGGACACTGAAGCTTTCTTT. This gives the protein CAWSVQGDTEAFF. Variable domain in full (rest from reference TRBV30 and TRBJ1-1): SQTIHQWPATLVQPVGSPLSLECTVEGTSNPNLYWYRQAAGRGLQLLFYSVGIGQISSEVPQNLSASRPQDRQFILSSKKLLLSDSGFYLCAWSVQGDTEAFFGQGTRLTVV.

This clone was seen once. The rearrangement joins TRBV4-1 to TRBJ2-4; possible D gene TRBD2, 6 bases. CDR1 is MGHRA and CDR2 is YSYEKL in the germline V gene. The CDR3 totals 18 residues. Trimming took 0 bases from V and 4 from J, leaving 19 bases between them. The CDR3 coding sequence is TGCGCCAGCAGCCAAGAAGGTGGTGGGGCTAGCGCAAAAAACATTCAGTACTTC. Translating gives CASSQEGGGASAKNIQYF.

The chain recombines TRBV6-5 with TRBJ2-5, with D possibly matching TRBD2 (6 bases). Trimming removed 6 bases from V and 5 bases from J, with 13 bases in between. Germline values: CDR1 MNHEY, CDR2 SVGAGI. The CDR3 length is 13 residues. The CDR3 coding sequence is TGTGCCAGCAGCTTTTCCCGGGGGGAGACCCAGTACTTC. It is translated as CASSFSRGETQYF.

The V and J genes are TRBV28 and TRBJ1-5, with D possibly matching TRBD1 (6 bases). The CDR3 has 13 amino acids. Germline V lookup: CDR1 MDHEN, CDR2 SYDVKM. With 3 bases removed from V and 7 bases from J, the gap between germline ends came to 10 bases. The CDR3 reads CASSLSGAQPQHF. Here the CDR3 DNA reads TGTGCCAGCAGTTTGTCAGGGGCGCAGCCCCAGCATTTT.

Here the CDR3 DNA reads TGTGCCAGCAGTTTTATTTTGAGGGCCGGAGGCACTGAAGCTTTCTTT. This sequence encodes CASSFILRAGGTEAFF. The V and J genes are TRBV28 and TRBJ1-1; no definite D call. Trimming stripped 3 bases from V and 4 bases from J, with 18 bases between. CDR1 is MDHEN, CDR2 SYDVKM, per germline. The CDR3 has 16 amino acids.

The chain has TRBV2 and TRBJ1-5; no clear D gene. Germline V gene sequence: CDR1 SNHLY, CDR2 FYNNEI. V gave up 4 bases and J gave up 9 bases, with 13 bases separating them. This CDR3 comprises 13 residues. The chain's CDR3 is CASSVNTPRPQHF. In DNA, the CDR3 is TGTGCCAGCAGTGTTAACACCCCCAGGCCCCAGCATTTT.

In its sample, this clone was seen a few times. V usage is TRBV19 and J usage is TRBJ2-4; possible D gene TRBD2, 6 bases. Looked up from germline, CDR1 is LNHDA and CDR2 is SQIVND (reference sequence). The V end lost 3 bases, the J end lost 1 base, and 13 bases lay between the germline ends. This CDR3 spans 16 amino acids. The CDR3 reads CASSMILASAKNIQYF. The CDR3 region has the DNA TGTGCCAGTAGTATGATACTAGCTTCGGCCAAAAACATTCAGTACTTC.

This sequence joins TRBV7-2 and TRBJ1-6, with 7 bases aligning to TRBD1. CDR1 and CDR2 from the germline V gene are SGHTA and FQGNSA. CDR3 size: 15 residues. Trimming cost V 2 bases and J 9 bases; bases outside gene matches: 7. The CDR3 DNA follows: TGTGCCAGCAGCTTAAGACAGGGTACAATTTCACCCCTCCACTTT. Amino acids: CASSLRQGTISPLHF.

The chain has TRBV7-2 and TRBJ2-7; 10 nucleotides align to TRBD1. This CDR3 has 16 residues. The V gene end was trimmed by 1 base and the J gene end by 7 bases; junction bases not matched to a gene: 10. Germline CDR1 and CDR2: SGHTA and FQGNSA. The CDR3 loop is CASSLEPGQGMGEQYF. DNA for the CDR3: TGTGCCAGCAGCTTAGAACCGGGACAGGGGATGGGGGAGCAGTACTTC.

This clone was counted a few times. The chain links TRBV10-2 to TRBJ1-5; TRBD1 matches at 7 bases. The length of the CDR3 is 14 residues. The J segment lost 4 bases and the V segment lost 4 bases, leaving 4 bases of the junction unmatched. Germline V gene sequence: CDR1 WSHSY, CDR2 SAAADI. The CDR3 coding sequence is TGCGCCAGCAGTGGACAGGGCGGTAATCAGCCCCAGCATTTT. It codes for CASSGQGGNQPQHF.

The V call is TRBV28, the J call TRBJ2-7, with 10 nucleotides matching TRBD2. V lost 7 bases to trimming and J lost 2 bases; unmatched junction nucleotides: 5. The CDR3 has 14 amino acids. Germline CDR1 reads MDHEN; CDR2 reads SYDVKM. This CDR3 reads CASIQAGGTYEQYF. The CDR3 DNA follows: TGTGCCAGCATACAAGCGGGGGGGACCTACGAGCAGTACTTC.